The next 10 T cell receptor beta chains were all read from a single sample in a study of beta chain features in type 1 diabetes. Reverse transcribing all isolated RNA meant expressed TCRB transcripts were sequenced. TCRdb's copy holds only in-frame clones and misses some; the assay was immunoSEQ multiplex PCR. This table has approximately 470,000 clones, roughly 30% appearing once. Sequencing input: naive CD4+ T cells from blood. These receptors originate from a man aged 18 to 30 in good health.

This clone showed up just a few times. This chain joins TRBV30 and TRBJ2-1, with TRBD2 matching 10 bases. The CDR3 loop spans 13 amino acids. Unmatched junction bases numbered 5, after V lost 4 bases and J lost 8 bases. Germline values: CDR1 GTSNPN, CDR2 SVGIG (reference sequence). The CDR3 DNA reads TGTGCCTGGAACAGCGGGAGGGCCCATGAGCAGTTCTTC. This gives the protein CAWNSGRAHEQFF.

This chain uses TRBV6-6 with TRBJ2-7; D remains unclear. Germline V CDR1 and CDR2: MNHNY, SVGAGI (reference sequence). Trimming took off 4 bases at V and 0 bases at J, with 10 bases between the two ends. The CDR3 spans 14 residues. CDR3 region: CASSSGSLSYEQYF. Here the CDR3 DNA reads TGTGCCAGCAGTTCAGGCAGTCTCTCCTACGAGCAGTACTTC.

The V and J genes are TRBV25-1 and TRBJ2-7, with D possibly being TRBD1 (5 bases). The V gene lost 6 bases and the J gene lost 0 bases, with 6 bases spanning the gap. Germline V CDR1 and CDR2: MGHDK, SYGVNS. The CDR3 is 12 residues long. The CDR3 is CASRGLSYEQYF. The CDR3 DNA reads TGTGCCAGCAGGGGGCTCTCCTACGAGCAGTACTTC.

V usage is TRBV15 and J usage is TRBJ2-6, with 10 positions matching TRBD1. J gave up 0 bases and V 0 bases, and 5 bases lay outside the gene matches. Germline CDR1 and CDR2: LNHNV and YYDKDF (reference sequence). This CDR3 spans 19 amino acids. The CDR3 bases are TGTGCCACCAGCAGAGATGTGTGGACAGGGGGCTCTGGGGCCAACGTCCTGACTTTC. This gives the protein CATSRDVWTGGSGANVLTF.

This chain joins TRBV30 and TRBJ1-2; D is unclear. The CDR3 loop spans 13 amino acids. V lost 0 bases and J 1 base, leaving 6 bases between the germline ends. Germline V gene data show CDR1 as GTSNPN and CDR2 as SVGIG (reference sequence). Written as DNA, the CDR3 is TGTGCCTGGAGTGTCGGGAATAACTATGGCTACACCTTC. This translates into CAWSVGNNYGYTF.

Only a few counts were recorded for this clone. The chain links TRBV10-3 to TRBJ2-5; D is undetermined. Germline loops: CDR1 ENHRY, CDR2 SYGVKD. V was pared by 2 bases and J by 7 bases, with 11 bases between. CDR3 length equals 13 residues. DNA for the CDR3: TGTGCCATCAGTGAGGACCCCCGGTGGACCCAGTACTTC. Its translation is CAISEDPRWTQYF.

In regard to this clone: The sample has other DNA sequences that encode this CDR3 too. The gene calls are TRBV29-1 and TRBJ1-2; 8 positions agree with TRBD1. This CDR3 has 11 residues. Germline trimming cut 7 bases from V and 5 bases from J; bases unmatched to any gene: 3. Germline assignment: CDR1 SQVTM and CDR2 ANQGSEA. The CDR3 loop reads CSGGQEYGYTF. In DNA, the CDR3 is TGCAGCGGGGGACAGGAGTATGGCTACACCTTC.

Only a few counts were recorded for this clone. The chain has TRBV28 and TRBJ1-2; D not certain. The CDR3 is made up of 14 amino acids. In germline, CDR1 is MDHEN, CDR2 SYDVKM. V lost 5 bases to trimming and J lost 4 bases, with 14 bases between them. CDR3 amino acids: CASSRPDMAYGYTF. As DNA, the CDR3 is TGTGCCAGCAGTCGTCCAGACATGGCCTATGGCTACACCTTC.

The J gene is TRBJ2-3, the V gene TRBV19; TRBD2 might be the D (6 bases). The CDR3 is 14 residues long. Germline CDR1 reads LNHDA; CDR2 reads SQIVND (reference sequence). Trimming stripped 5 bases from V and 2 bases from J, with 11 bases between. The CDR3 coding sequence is TGTGCCAGTAGTGGGCGGGGACCCACAGATACGCAGTATTTT. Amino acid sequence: CASSGRGPTDTQYF.

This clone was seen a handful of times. CDR3 protein: CSVGAPGGRNEQFF. CDR3 coding DNA: TGCAGCGTTGGGGCCCCGGGGGGGAGAAATGAGCAGTTCTTC. The chain has TRBV29-1 and TRBJ2-1, with 8 bases that match TRBD2. The CDR3 totals 14 residues. CDR1 is SQVTM, CDR2 ANQGSEA, per germline. V gave up 4 bases and J gave up 7 bases; unmatched junction bases: 9.